Listed below are T cell receptor beta chains from one sample, sequenced in a study of blood T cell repertoires in COVID-19. The protocol was immunoSEQ multiplex PCR, while the TCRdb copy is restricted to in-frame clones and leaves out a portion. The repertoire holds a few hundred thousand clones, with roughly four fifths as singletons. Sequenced material: PBMCs or T cells enriched from blood (not recorded which). Receptor source: a woman in her forties or fifties who had recovered from COVID-19. The CDR3 runs from the conserved cysteine through the conserved F or W. D genes are given only for firm matches. The size field is filled for only some rows; it gives once, few, many or a size class.

clone size	J gene	D gene	V gene	CDR3 protein	CDR3 DNA
-	TRBJ1-5	TRBD1	TRBV30	CAWALQGNQPQHF	TGTGCCTGGGCCTTACAGGGGAATCAGCCCCAGCATTTT
once	TRBJ2-1	TRBD1	TRBV2	CASLGQGNNEQFF	TGTGCCAGCCTCGGACAGGGGAACAATGAGCAGTTCTTC
-	TRBJ1-2	TRBD1	TRBV7-9	CASSFRDRAPLDGYTF	TGTGCCAGCAGCTTCCGGGACAGGGCACCTCTCGATGGCTACACCTTC
-	TRBJ1-3	-	TRBV7-2	CASSLWDTRSGNTIYF	TGTGCCAGCAGCTTATGGGACACGAGATCTGGAAACACCATATATTTT
-	TRBJ2-1	TRBD2	TRBV6-2/TRBV6-3	CASSFLRLAGGDNEQFF	TGTGCCAGCAGTTTCCTCCGACTAGCGGGGGGGGACAATGAGCAGTTCTTC
-	TRBJ2-7	TRBD2	TRBV7-2	CASSLEGRGLVANYEQYF	TGTGCCAGCAGCTTAGAGGGGAGAGGACTAGTCGCAAACTACGAGCAGTACTTC
few	TRBJ1-2	TRBD1	TRBV5-4	CASSSRTGWDGYTF	TGTGCCAGCAGCTCCCGGACAGGCTGGGATGGCTACACCTTC
-	TRBJ2-2	TRBD1	TRBV5-4	CASSVGTGLTGELFF	TGTGCCAGCAGCGTCGGGACAGGCCTTACGGGGGAGCTGTTTTTT
-	TRBJ2-5	TRBD2	TRBV7-9	CASSLSLADQETQYF	TGTGCCAGCAGCTTGTCACTAGCGGATCAAGAGACCCAGTACTTC
-	TRBJ1-5	-	TRBV30	CAWGLSSNQPQHF	TGTGCCTGGGGACTATCAAGCAATCAGCCCCAGCATTTT
few	TRBJ2-7	-	TRBV30	CAWSPGTGDYEQYF	TGTGCCTGGAGTCCCGGGACGGGAGACTACGAGCAGTACTTC
-	TRBJ2-1	-	TRBV23-1	CASSPSRAGLGFF	TGCGCCAGCAGTCCCTCTCGGGCAGGGCTTGGGTTCTTC
-	TRBJ1-1	-	TRBV28	CASSFRGTTEAFF	TGTGCCAGCAGTTTCCGGGGTACCACTGAAGCTTTCTTT
-	TRBJ1-4	-	TRBV19	CASSLIQGSNEKLFF	TGTGCCAGTAGCCTGATTCAGGGGTCTAATGAAAAACTGTTTTTT
-	TRBJ2-5	TRBD2	TRBV7-6	CASSLGASGRTSALETQYF	TGTGCCAGCAGCTTAGGGGCTAGCGGGAGGACCTCTGCCCTGGAGACCCAGTACTTC
-	TRBJ1-1	-	TRBV19	CASSARGIDLGEAFF	TGTGCCAGTAGTGCCCGGGGGATTGATCTCGGTGAAGCTTTCTTT
once	TRBJ2-1	-	TRBV11-1	CASSLTTALMYNEQFF	TGTGCCAGCAGCTTAACTACCGCGTTAATGTACAATGAGCAGTTCTTC
once	TRBJ2-6	-	TRBV2	CASSTPEGESGSGANVLTF	TGTGCCAGCAGTACACCTGAGGGGGAAAGTGGGTCTGGGGCCAACGTCCTGACTTTC
-	TRBJ2-3	TRBD2	TRBV6-5	CASRRTSDSDTQYF	TGTGCCAGCCGCAGGACTAGCGATTCAGATACGCAGTATTTT
-	TRBJ2-3	TRBD2	TRBV6-2/TRBV6-3	CASSYSSPPLAGQYF	TGTGCCAGCAGTTACTCAAGTCCCCCCCTAGCGGGGCAGTATTTT
once	TRBJ2-5	-	TRBV6-2/TRBV6-3	CASSYPGVEVARETQYF	TGTGCCAGCAGTTACCCGGGAGTTGAGGTGGCGAGGGAGACCCAGTACTTC
once	TRBJ2-1	TRBD2	TRBV4-2	CASSQEWTSGYNEQFF	TGTGCCAGCAGCCAAGAATGGACTAGCGGATACAATGAGCAGTTCTTC
-	TRBJ2-1	TRBD2	TRBV9	CASSGKREGGEQFF	TGTGCCAGCAGCGGTAAGCGGGAGGGCGGTGAGCAGTTCTTC
-	TRBJ1-1	-	TRBV28	CASSPRGKGNTEAFF	TGTGCCAGCAGCCCTAGGGGAAAGGGCAACACTGAAGCTTTCTTT
-	TRBJ1-2	TRBD1	TRBV5-4	CASSRGTGGGDYGYTF	TGTGCCAGCAGCCGGGGGACAGGGGGCGGAGACTATGGCTACACCTTC
-	TRBJ1-5	-	TRBV6-2/TRBV6-3	CASSRPRGQDNQPQHF	TGTGCCAGCAGCCGACCGCGGGGGCAGGACAATCAGCCCCAGCATTTT
-	TRBJ1-5	TRBD1	TRBV13	CASSLGGQGAGQPQHF	TGTGCCAGCAGCTTAGGCGGACAGGGGGCAGGGCAGCCCCAGCATTTT
-	TRBJ1-5	-	TRBV19	CASSLKPTRYSNQPQHF	TGTGCCAGTAGTTTAAAACCGACACGTTATAGCAATCAGCCCCAGCATTTT
-	TRBJ1-1	-	TRBV3-1/TRBV3-2	CASSQVVGGSEAFF	TGTGCCAGCAGCCAAGTGGTGGGGGGGTCTGAAGCTTTCTTT
-	TRBJ2-7	-	TRBV7-9	CASSPRGTAPYEQYF	TGTGCCAGCAGCCCCCGGGGGACTGCACCCTACGAGCAGTACTTC
-	TRBJ2-1	TRBD2	TRBV7-3	CASSSSGTSGRAIVNEQFF	TGTGCCAGCAGCTCCTCCGGGACTAGCGGGAGGGCAATTGTCAATGAGCAGTTCTTC
-	TRBJ2-7	-	TRBV2	CASSEDTYEQYF	TGTGCCAGCAGTGAAGACACCTACGAGCAGTACTTC
-	TRBJ1-1	TRBD1	TRBV29-1	CSVAGQGGTEAFF	TGCAGCGTTGCCGGACAGGGGGGCACTGAAGCTTTCTTT
few	TRBJ1-6	-	TRBV21-1	CASSKQGGNSPLHF	TGTGCCAGCAGCAAACAGGGTGGGAATTCACCCCTCCACTTT
-	TRBJ1-1	TRBD1	TRBV19	CASSPGTGGIAFF	TGTGCCAGTTCCCCCGGGACAGGAGGGATAGCTTTCTTT
few	TRBJ2-7	-	TRBV6-5	CASSGTGGGEQYF	TGTGCCAGCAGCGGTACCGGGGGAGGTGAGCAGTACTTC
-	TRBJ2-5	-	TRBV27	CASGSVGAGQETQYF	TGTGCCAGCGGATCGGTGGGGGCTGGCCAAGAGACCCAGTACTTC
-	TRBJ2-7	TRBD1	TRBV7-8	CASSTRTGTGRYEQYF	TGTGCCAGCAGCACCCGCACCGGGACAGGGCGCTACGAGCAGTACTTC
-	TRBJ1-1	-	TRBV10-3	CAISESILVRVNTEAFF	TGTGCCATCAGTGAGTCGATCCTCGTCAGGGTGAACACTGAAGCTTTCTTT
-	TRBJ1-4	TRBD1	TRBV18	CASSPRGQANEKLFF	TGTGCCAGCTCACCAAGAGGACAGGCTAATGAAAAACTGTTTTTT
-	TRBJ2-7	TRBD1	TRBV7-6	CASSSQTLGTGGYEQYF	TGTGCCAGCAGCTCCCAGACCCTCGGGACAGGGGGTTACGAGCAGTACTTC
-	TRBJ2-2	-	TRBV7-7	CASSDRDTNTGELFF	TGTGCTAGCAGCGACCGGGACACCAACACCGGGGAGCTGTTTTTT